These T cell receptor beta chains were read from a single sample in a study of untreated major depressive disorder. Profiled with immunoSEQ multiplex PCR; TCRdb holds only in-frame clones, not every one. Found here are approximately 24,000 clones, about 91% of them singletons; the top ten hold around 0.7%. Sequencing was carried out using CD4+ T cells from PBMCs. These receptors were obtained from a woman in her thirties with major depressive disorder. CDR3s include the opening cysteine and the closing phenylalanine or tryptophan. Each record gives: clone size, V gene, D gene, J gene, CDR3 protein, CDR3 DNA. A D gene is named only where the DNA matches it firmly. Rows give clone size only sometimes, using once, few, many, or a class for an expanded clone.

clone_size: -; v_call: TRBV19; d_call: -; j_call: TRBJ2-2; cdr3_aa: CASKDKRGLFF; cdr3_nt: TGTGCCAGCAAGGACAAAAGAGGGCTGTTTTTT
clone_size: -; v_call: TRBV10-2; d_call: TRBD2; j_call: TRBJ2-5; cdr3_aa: CASSEPLAGGIQETQYF; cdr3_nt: TGCGCCAGCAGTGAGCCCCTAGCGGGGGGAATCCAAGAGACCCAGTACTTC
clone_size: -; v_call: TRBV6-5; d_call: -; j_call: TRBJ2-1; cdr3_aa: CASSYSSKNEQFF; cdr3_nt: TGTGCCAGCAGTTACTCGTCGAAGAATGAGCAGTTCTTC
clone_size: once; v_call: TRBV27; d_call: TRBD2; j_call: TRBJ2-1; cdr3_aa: CASSRPGLAGGSKDEQFF; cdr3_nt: TGTGCCAGCAGTCGCCCGGGACTAGCGGGAGGTTCTAAGGATGAGCAGTTCTTC
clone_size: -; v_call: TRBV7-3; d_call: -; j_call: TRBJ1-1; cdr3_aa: CASSSRARTPNTEAFF; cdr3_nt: TGTGCCAGCAGCTCCCGGGCCAGAACGCCGAACACTGAAGCTTTCTTT
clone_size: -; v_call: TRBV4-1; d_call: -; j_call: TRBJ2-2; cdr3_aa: CASSQVSLGGTGTGELFF; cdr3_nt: TGCGCCAGCAGCCAAGTAAGCTTAGGCGGGACTGGGACCGGGGAGCTGTTTTTT
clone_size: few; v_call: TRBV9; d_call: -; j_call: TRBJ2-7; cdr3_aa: CASSAGTDTYEQYF; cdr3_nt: TGTGCCAGCAGCGCCGGGACCGATACCTACGAGCAGTACTTC
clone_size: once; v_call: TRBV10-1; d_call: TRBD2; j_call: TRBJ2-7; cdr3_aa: CATCGGRPGEQYF; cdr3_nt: TGCGCCACCTGCGGGGGGAGGCCGGGGGAGCAGTACTTC
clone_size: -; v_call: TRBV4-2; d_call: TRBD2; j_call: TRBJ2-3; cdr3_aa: CASSQAPMGGRTDTQYF; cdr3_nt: TGTGCCAGCAGCCAAGCTCCGATGGGGGGGAGAACAGATACGCAGTATTTT
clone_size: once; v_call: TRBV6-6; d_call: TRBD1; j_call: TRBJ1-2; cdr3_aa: CASSYLGQTYGYTF; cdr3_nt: TGTGCCAGCAGTTACTTGGGACAGACCTATGGCTACACCTTC
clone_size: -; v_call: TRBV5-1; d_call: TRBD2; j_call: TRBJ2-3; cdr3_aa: CASSSPGGPVGTQYF; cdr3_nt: TGCGCCAGCAGTTCGCCGGGGGGGCCGGTGGGTACGCAGTATTTT
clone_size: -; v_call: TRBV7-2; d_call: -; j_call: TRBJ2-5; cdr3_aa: CASSFRGYQETQYF; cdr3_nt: TGTGCCAGCAGCTTTCGAGGGTACCAAGAGACCCAGTACTTC
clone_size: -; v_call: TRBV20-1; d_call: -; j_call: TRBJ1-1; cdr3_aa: CSAPGYTEAFF; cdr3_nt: TGCAGTGCACCGGGGTACACTGAAGCTTTCTTT
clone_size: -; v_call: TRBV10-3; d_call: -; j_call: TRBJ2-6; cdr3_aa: CAISALSGANVLTF; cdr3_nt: TGTGCCATCTCGGCGTTGTCTGGGGCCAACGTCCTGACTTTC
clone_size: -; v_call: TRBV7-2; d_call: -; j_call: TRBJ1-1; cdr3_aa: CASSLTGVVSEAFF; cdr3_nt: TGTGCCAGCAGCTTGACGGGTGTGGTATCTGAAGCTTTCTTT
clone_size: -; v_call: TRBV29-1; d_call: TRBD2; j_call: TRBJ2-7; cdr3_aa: CSVGERGYEQYF; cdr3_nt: TGCAGCGTTGGGGAGCGGGGCTACGAGCAGTACTTC
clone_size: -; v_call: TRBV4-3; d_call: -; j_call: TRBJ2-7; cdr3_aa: CASSLGPSLSYEQYF; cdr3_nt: TGCGCCAGCTCCCTGGGTCCTTCCCTTTCCTACGAGCAGTACTTC
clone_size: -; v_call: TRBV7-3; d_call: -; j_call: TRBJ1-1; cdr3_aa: CASSSVQDTEAFF; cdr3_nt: TGTGCCAGCAGCTCCGTTCAGGACACTGAAGCTTTCTTT
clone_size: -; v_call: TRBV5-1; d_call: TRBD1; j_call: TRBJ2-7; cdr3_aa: CASSSGQGAYEQYF; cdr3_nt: TGCGCCAGCAGCTCCGGACAGGGGGCCTACGAGCAGTACTTC